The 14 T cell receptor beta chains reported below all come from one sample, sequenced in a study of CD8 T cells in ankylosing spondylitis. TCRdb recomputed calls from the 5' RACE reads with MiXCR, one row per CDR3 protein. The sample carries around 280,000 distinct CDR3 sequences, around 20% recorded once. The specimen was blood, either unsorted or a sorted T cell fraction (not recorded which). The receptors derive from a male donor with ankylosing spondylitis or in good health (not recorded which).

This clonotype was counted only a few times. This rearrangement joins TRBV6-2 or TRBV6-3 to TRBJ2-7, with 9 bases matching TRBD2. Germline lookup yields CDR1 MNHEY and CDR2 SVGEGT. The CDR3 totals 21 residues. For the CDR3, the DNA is TGTGCCAGCAGCCGCAGGGGTCGACTCTCCCTTCTAGCGGGACCCTCTTACGAGCAGCACGTC. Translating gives CASSRRGRLSLLAGPSYEQHV.

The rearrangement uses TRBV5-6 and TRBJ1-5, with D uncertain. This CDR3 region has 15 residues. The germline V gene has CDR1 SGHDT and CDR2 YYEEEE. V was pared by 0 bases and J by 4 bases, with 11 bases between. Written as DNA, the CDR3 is TGTGCCAGCAGCTTGGGTGGGTGGGCAAATCAGCCCCAGCATTTT. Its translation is CASSLGGWANQPQHF.

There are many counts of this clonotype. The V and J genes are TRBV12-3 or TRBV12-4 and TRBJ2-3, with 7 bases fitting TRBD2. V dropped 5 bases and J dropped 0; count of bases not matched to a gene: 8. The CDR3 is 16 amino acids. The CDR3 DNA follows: TGTGCCAGCAGTCCCGTTAGCGGGCTAAGCACAGATACGCAGTATTTT. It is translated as CASSPVSGLSTDTQYF.

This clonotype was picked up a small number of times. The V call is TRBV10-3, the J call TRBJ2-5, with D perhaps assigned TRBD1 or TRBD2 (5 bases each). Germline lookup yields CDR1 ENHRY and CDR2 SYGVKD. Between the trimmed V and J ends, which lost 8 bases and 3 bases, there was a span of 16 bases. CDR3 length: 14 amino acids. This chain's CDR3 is CAIAGSYWEETQYF. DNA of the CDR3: TGTGCCATCGCAGGGAGCTATTGGGAAGAGACCCAGTACTTC.

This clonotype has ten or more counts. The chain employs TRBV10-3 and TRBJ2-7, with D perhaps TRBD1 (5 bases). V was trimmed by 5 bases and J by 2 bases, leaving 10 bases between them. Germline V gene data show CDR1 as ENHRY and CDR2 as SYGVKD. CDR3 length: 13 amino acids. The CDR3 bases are TGTGCCATCAGTAGGGGCAGCACCTACGAGCAGTACGTC. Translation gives CAISRGSTYEQYV.

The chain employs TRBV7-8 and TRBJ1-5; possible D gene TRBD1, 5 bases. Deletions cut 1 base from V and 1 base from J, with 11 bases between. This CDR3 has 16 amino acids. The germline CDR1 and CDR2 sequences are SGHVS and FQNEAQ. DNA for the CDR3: TGTGCCAGCAGCTTAGTGGGGGGAGGGAGCAATCAGCCCCAGCATTTT. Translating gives CASSLVGGGSNQPQHF.

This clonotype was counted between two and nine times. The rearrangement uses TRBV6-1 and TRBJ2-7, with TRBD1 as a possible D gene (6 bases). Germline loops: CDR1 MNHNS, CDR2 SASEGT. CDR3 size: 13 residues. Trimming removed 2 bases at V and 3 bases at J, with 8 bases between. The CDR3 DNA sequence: TGTGCCAGCAGTGAACTACAGGGCTACGAGCAGTACGTC. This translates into CASSELQGYEQYV.

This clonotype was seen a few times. Here the CDR3 DNA reads TGTGCCAGTAGTATGGTTCCCTCCCGGAAGCCCCAGCATTTT. Its translation: CASSMVPSRKPQHF. The J gene is TRBJ1-5, the V gene TRBV19; D is uncertain. The ends were cut back, 3 bases at V and 8 bases at J, with 14 bases in the middle. This CDR3 is built from 14 residues. Per the germline V gene, CDR1 is LNHDA and CDR2 is SQIVND (reference sequence).

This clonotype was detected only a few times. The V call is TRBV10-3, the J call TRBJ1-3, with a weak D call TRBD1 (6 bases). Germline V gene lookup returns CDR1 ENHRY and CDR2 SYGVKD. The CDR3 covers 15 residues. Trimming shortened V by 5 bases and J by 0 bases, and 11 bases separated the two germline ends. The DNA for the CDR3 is TGTGCCATCAGTCCCGACAGGAACTCTGGAAACACCATATATTTT. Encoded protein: CAISPDRNSGNTIYF.

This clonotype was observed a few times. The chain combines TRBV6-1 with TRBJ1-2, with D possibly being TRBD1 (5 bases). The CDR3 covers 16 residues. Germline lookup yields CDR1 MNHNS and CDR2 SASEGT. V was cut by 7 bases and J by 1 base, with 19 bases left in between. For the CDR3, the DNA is TGTGCCAGCAAGCCGGAGGGCAAAGGGGATAACTATGGCTACACCTTC. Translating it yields CASKPEGKGDNYGYTF.

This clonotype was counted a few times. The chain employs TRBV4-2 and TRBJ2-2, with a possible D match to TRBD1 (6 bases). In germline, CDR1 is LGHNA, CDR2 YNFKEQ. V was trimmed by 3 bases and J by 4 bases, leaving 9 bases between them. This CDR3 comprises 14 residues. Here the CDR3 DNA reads TGTGCCAGCAGCCAGCAACAGGGCACCGGGGAGCTGTTTTTT. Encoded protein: CASSQQQGTGELFF.

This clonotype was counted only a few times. CDR3 residues: CASSRPLADTQYF. CDR3 coding DNA: TGCGCCAGCAGCCGACCACTAGCAGATACGCAGTATTTT. The J gene is TRBJ2-3, the V gene TRBV4-1, with TRBD2 as a possible D gene (5 bases). V lost 4 bases, J lost 4 bases, and 9 bases lay in between. This CDR3 is built from 13 residues. Per germline, CDR1 MGHRA and CDR2 YSYEKL.

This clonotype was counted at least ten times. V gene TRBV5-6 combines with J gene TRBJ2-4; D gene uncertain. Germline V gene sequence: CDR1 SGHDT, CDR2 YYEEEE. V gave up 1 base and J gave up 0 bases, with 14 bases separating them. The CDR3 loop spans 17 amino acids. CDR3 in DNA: TGTGCCAGCAGCTTGCGCTTCGGCAGTATAGCCAAAAACATTCAGTACTTC. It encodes CASSLRFGSIAKNIQYF.

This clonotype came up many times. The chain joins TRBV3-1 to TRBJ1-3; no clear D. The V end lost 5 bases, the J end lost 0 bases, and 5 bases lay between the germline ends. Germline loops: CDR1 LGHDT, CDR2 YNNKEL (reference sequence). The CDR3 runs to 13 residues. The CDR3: CASSLRSGNTIYF. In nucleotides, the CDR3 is TGTGCCAGCAGCTTACGCTCTGGAAACACCATATATTTT.